The rows below give T cell receptor beta chains drawn from one sample of a study of blood T cell repertoires in COVID-19. Sequencing used immunoSEQ multiplex PCR; TCRdb keeps in-frame clones, though not all of them. The sample lists approximately 400,000 clones, 70% to 90% occurring once. Material: PBMCs or T cells enriched from blood (not recorded which). Receptor source: a man aged 25-45 years who had recovered from COVID-19. The CDR3 runs from the conserved cysteine through the conserved F or W. D genes are given only for firm matches. Size tells how often a clone was seen (once, few, many) or the class of an expanded clone, and some rows leave it out.

J: TRBJ1-4; size: .; D: .; V: TRBV21-1; CDR3: CATKQGPNEKLFF; DNA: TGTGCCACTAAACAGGGTCCGAATGAAAAACTGTTTTTT
J: TRBJ1-1; size: .; D: TRBD1; V: TRBV27; CDR3: CASSARDRAWVEAFF; DNA: TGTGCCAGCAGTGCACGGGACAGGGCGTGGGTTGAAGCTTTCTTT
J: TRBJ1-1; size: .; D: .; V: TRBV16; CDR3: CASSQLPRPEAFF; DNA: TGTGCCAGCAGCCAACTGCCGCGGCCTGAAGCTTTCTTT
J: TRBJ2-7; size: .; D: .; V: TRBV6-2/TRBV6-3; CDR3: CASSYYTVAVGEQYF; DNA: TGTGCCAGCAGTTACTATACGGTCGCCGTCGGCGAGCAGTACTTC
J: TRBJ1-4; size: .; D: .; V: TRBV19; CDR3: CASSIYPITATNEKLFF; DNA: TGTGCCAGTAGTATCTACCCCATTACTGCAACTAATGAAAAACTGTTTTTT
J: TRBJ2-5; size: .; D: .; V: TRBV6-6; CDR3: CASGTGYSKETQYF; DNA: TGTGCCAGCGGAACAGGGTATTCCAAGGAGACCCAGTACTTC
J: TRBJ1-5; size: .; D: .; V: TRBV5-1; CDR3: CASSLSGGGQPQHF; DNA: TGCGCCAGCAGCTTGTCGGGGGGAGGTCAGCCCCAGCATTTT
J: TRBJ1-6; size: .; D: .; V: TRBV27; CDR3: CASRRVQGSSPLHF; DNA: TGTGCCAGCAGGCGGGTACAGGGCAGCTCACCCCTCCACTTT
J: TRBJ2-5; size: .; D: .; V: TRBV21-1; CDR3: CASSRGRNKETQYF; DNA: TGTGCCAGCAGCAGAGGCCGAAACAAAGAGACCCAGTACTTC
J: TRBJ1-1; size: .; D: .; V: TRBV19; CDR3: CASRPGPVNTEAFF; DNA: TGTGCCAGTAGGCCAGGTCCGGTGAACACTGAAGCTTTCTTT
J: TRBJ2-5; size: .; D: .; V: TRBV6-5; CDR3: CASVGDPETQYF; DNA: TGTGCCAGTGTTGGAGACCCCGAGACCCAGTACTTC
J: TRBJ2-2; size: few; D: .; V: TRBV2; CDR3: CASVRENTGELFF; DNA: TGTGCCAGCGTTCGGGAGAACACCGGGGAGCTGTTTTTT
J: TRBJ2-5; size: .; D: TRBD2; V: TRBV5-8; CDR3: CASTFEVAGGRETQYF; DNA: TGTGCCAGCACCTTCGAGGTAGCGGGGGGGCGCGAGACCCAGTACTTC
J: TRBJ1-5; size: .; D: .; V: TRBV19; CDR3: CASSIGGNQPQHF; DNA: TGTGCCAGTAGTATTGGCGGGAATCAGCCCCAGCATTTT
J: TRBJ2-7; size: .; D: .; V: TRBV6-6; CDR3: CASSYPPGGVEQYF; DNA: TGTGCCAGCAGTTACCCCCCGGGCGGGGTCGAGCAGTACTTC
J: TRBJ2-7; size: .; D: TRBD1; V: TRBV7-2; CDR3: CASLNPGQGYEQYF; DNA: TGTGCCAGCCTGAACCCGGGACAGGGGTACGAGCAGTACTTC
J: TRBJ2-5; size: .; D: .; V: TRBV5-4; CDR3: CASSPGYQETQYF; DNA: TGTGCCAGCAGCCCAGGGTACCAAGAGACCCAGTACTTC
J: TRBJ1-4; size: .; D: TRBD1; V: TRBV10-2; CDR3: CASRDRGTLNEKLFF; DNA: TGCGCCAGCCGGGACAGGGGCACCCTTAATGAAAAACTGTTTTTT
J: TRBJ2-2; size: .; D: .; V: TRBV2; CDR3: CASSELFYSNTGELFF; DNA: TGTGCCAGCAGTGAGCTTTTCTATTCAAACACCGGGGAGCTGTTTTTT